This T cell receptor beta chain was sequenced for a study of human T cells and chemical hapten exposure (TCRdb year 2021). Study-wide context: For sensitization, 2% DPC in acetone was applied to an approximately 2 cm by approximately 2 cm area of upper inner arm skin. Throughout the study period of roughly 24 weeks, patients also received therapeutic DPC doses to the scalp every week. Patch testing was performed on the upper back with Finn chambers containing 0.01% DPC, and the patch tests were scored after 6 days according to International Contact Dermatitis Research Group standards. The patient cohort, mostly female, included alopecia areata with under or over 50% scalp involvement, alopecia totalis and alopecia universalis. The libraries were sequenced as a pool, and the TCR yield per sample differed mostly because of small variations in library volumes within the pool. In alopecia patients, the study followed how the peripheral blood TCR repertoire changed in vivo over primary and secondary sensitization to diphenylcyclopropenone (DPC), a hapten. Blood was sampled from patients pre-sensitization (week 0) and at 2, 6 and about 24 weeks after DPC sensitization. Blood for TCR sequencing was provided by twenty-nine alopecia patients at one to four time points (pre-sensitization, 2, 6 and 24 weeks).

The method behind the library was RACE. The reads were generated on a NextSeq 500. Library preparation attached unique molecular identifiers to individual cDNA molecules for quantitative, reproducible TCR counting. Each blood RNA sample was used to sequence both TCR alpha and TCR beta chains. The authors' pipeline ran thus. Samples had a median of roughly 99,000 TCRs, with a range from about 20,000 to 690,600. The Decombinator software suite was used to annotate V, J and CDR3 in the TCR reads. Every sample was subsampled to the same number of TCRs (28,000) for the PS versus PT1 abundance plots. TCRs were defined as expanded if absent before sensitization and observed at least eight times at the 2-week time point. Clones were called with MiXCR by TCRdb after fastp trimmed the public reads at Q25, and only in-frame beta chains were retained. One record per CDR3 amino acid sequence lists the most common genes and DNA. It is TCRdb's table, rather than the study itself, that gives the V and J calls and clone size. This sample holds 200,000 to 300,000 distinct CDR3 sequences; approximately 8.6% were observed only once. The ten biggest clones cover 2% to 2.5% of the sample.

The time point label for this specimen denotes: pre-sensitization, week 0. Interpreted using the paper, the treatment or condition label stands for: therapeutic diphenylcyclopropenone sensitization with weekly scalp DPC. Blood at each patch-test visit was drawn before the patch test was applied. To be eligible, patients had to be aged 18 to 70, diagnosed with alopecia and judged suitable for DPC therapy, while pregnant patients were excluded. Unfractionated whole blood was collected in Tempus Blood RNA tubes, and total RNA was extracted from that blood. What the study reported, not specific to this receptor: Repeated subsampling changed both the strength of the expansion versus patch-test correlation and the threshold at which the correlation became significant. DPC sensitization did not change the number of TCRs with a frequency above 1 in 1000, and there was no evidence of changes in global repertoire structure. A positive correlation was found between the number of PT1 expanded TCRs and patch test score, with significance reached at thresholds 8, 16 and 32 but not 4. All patients had alopecia, a presumed autoimmune disease, so their immune response might differ from that of healthy individuals. Expanded TCRs formed significantly more large CDR3 similarity clusters than pre-sensitization or healthy control sets, consistent with antigen-driven responses.

Trimming takes 10 bases from V and 2 bases from J, and the germline ends sit 22 bases apart. As encoded in the germline V gene, CDR1 is MDHEN while CDR2 is SYDVKM. The CDR3 spans 16 residues, from the cysteine through the phenylalanine. CDR3 DNA is the only sequence kept; it has 48 bases, read in frame from the first base. This clonotype showed up just a few times. No cognate antigen has been identified for it. No much larger clonotype is one base removed from it; base qualities were not supplied. This chain is built from TRBV28 and TRBJ2-3, with no D gene named confidently. This TCR came from a woman aged 35 to 49 with alopecia areata. Some clones in this sample may be carry-over from other donors' samples. The sample here was whole blood, taken in connection with sensitization to the hapten diphenylcyclopropenone (DPC). The CDR3 protein sequence reads: CATNPPSARYTDTQYF. In nucleotides, the sequence is TGTGCCACCAATCCCCCAAGCGCTAGATACACAGATACGCAGTATTTT.